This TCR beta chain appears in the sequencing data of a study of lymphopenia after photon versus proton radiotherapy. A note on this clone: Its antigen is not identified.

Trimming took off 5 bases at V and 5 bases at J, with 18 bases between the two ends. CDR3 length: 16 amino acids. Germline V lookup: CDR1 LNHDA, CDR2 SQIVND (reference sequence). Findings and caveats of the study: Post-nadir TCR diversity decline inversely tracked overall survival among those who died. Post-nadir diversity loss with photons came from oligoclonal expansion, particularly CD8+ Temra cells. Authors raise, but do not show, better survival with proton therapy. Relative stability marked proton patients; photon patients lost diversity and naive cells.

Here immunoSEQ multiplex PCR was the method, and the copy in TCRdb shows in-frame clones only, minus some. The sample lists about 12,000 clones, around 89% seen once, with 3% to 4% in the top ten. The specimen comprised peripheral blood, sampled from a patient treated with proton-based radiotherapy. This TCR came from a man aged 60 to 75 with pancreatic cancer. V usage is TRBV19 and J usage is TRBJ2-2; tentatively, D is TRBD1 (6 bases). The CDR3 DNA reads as TGTGCCAGTAGTTTCTGGGCAGGGGAGTTTACCGGGGAGCTGTTTTTT. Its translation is CASSFWAGEFTGELFF.